This note documents a single TCR beta chain sequence. This sample stems from a study of blood T cell repertoires in COVID-19. Measured with immunoSEQ multiplex PCR; TCRdb has only the in-frame clones, and not every one. The data show 250,000 or so clones, 88% seen once. This CDR3 is 17 amino acids long. Trimming at V came to 1 base and at J to 6 bases, leaving 4 bases not matched to a gene. In germline, CDR1 is LGHNT, CDR2 FRNRAP. The chain has TRBV12-5 and TRBJ2-2; TRBD2 matches 14 bases. Sequenced material: peripheral blood. The sequence derives from a woman between 55 and 75 years old with acute or convalescent COVID-19. CDR3 sequence (DNA): TGTGCTAGTGGTTTGGGCGGGACTAGCGGGAGATCCGGGGAGCTGTTTTTT. This gives the protein CASGLGGTSGRSGELFF.